This TCR beta chain was sequenced during a study of T cell responses to AZD1222 COVID-19 vaccine. Study summary: Samples with a second dose at about 4 or about 12 weeks were pooled together.

With respect to this clone: Its antigen is unidentified.

Using immunoSEQ multiplex PCR, the repertoire was profiled, and TCRdb retains in-frame clones only, with some absent. The table shows some 120,000 clones, with approximately 91% occurring only once. Study-level findings and limits: There were mostly white British donors and more females than males, and clonal diversity was possibly underestimated. Spike-specific TCR breadth and depth went up after people got two AZD1222 doses. Baseline seropositives among AZD1222 recipients totaled only 5 to 7.

The V segment lost 0 bases and the J segment 0 bases; nucleotides outside the gene matches: 6. The CDR3 consists of 20 residues. The germline gives CDR1 LNHNV, CDR2 YYDKDF (reference sequence). The material sequenced was peripheral blood, taken on day 0 of AZD1222 vaccination. V and J are TRBV15 and TRBJ2-3, with TRBD2 matching 16 bases. The sequence was obtained from an adult in good health. Here the CDR3 reads CATSREPLGLAGGSTDTQYF. The DNA of the CDR3 is TGTGCCACCAGCAGAGAGCCCCTGGGACTAGCGGGAGGGAGCACAGATACGCAGTATTTT.